This is a list of T cell receptor beta chains from one sample in a study of cytomegalovirus exposure and HLA in healthy donors. Here immunoSEQ multiplex PCR was the method, and the copy in TCRdb shows in-frame clones only, minus some. The data show 150,000 or so clones, almost 85% seen once. Input material: PBMCs. These receptors were collected from a boy between 2 and 10 years old in good health and CMV-seronegative. The CDR3 runs from the conserved cysteine through the conserved F or W. A D gene is named only where the DNA matches it firmly. Size values are once, few and many counts, or a class for expanded clones, and some rows have none.

CASRNAGTSGSRSYEQYF,TGTGCCAGCAGAAATGCCGGGACTAGCGGGAGTCGTTCCTACGAGCAGTACTTC,TRBV28,NA,18,TRBJ2-7,TRBD2
CASSLGLQVGTEAFF,TGTGCCAGCAGCTTAGGCTTGCAGGTCGGCACCGAAGCTTTCTTT,TRBV13,NA,15,TRBJ1-1,NA
CASSINTLAAGTGELFF,TGTGCCAGCAGCATAAACACCCTGGCGGCGGGGACCGGGGAGCTGTTTTTT,TRBV7-6,NA,17,TRBJ2-2,NA
CASSSQSGDNEQFF,TGCGCCAGCAGCTCCCAGTCGGGGGACAATGAGCAGTTCTTC,TRBV5-1,once,14,TRBJ2-1,NA
CASSLAGGAYNEQFF,TGTGCCAGCAGTTTAGCAGGGGGCGCCTACAATGAGCAGTTCTTC,TRBV6-1,NA,15,TRBJ2-1,TRBD1
CASSPRPFEQYF,TGTGCCAGCAGTCCTAGACCGTTCGAGCAGTACTTC,TRBV28,few,12,TRBJ2-7,NA
CASSQESQGWNEKLFF,TGCGCCAGCAGCCAAGAATCACAGGGATGGAATGAAAAACTGTTTTTT,TRBV4-1,NA,16,TRBJ1-4,NA
CASSRDREETQYF,TGTGCCAGCAGCCGGGACAGGGAGGAGACCCAGTACTTC,TRBV2,NA,13,TRBJ2-5,TRBD1
CSVISRGSLLNTEAFF,TGCAGCGTTATCTCTAGGGGATCTCTCCTGAACACTGAAGCTTTCTTT,TRBV29-1,NA,16,TRBJ1-1,NA
CASSESRKEETQYF,TGCGCCAGCAGTGAGTCGAGAAAAGAAGAGACCCAGTACTTC,TRBV10-1,NA,14,TRBJ2-5,NA
CASSRIGQYYGYTF,TGTGCCAGCAGTAGAATCGGACAGTACTATGGCTACACCTTC,TRBV11-1,NA,14,TRBJ1-2,NA
CASSLGDPGLIAGAEQFF,TGTGCCAGCAGCTTAGGGGACCCGGGACTCATAGCGGGGGCTGAGCAGTTCTTC,TRBV7-9,NA,18,TRBJ2-1,TRBD2
CASSVVSGNYNEQFF,TGTGCCAGCAGCGTAGTAAGCGGGAACTACAATGAGCAGTTCTTC,TRBV9,NA,15,TRBJ2-1,TRBD2
CASNTRPNTEAFF,TGCGCCAGCAATACCAGGCCGAACACTGAAGCTTTCTTT,TRBV10-2,NA,13,TRBJ1-1,NA
CASNIIDRGRREAFF,TGTGCCAGCAACATCATAGACAGGGGGAGACGAGAAGCTTTCTTT,TRBV6-5,NA,15,TRBJ1-1,TRBD1
CASSRPTGGADTGELFF,TGTGCCAGCAGCCGCCCGACAGGGGGCGCCGACACCGGGGAGCTGTTTTTT,TRBV4-2,NA,17,TRBJ2-2,TRBD1
CASSHGRGQGRENTIYF,TGCGCCAGCAGCCACGGCCGGGGACAGGGGCGGGAAAACACCATATATTTT,TRBV4-1,NA,17,TRBJ1-3,TRBD1
CASNRGGTYNEQFF,TGTGCCAGCAATAGGGGAGGGACCTACAATGAGCAGTTCTTC,TRBV7-8,NA,14,TRBJ2-1,TRBD2
CASSLNRLAGGPSEQFF,TGTGCCAGCAGTTTGAACAGACTAGCGGGAGGGCCAAGTGAGCAGTTCTTC,TRBV27,NA,17,TRBJ2-1,TRBD2
CASSALAASTDTQYF,TGTGCCAGCAGTGCTCTAGCGGCTAGCACAGATACGCAGTATTTT,TRBV27,NA,15,TRBJ2-3,TRBD2
CASSSNQGARVYSNQPQHF,TGTGCCAGCAGTTCCAATCAGGGGGCGCGGGTATATAGCAATCAGCCCCAGCATTTT,TRBV28,NA,19,TRBJ1-5,TRBD1
CASSGQGSAQETQYF,TGTGCCAGCAGCGGACAGGGTTCGGCACAAGAGACCCAGTACTTC,TRBV5-8,NA,15,TRBJ2-5,TRBD1
CASKGAGEQYF,TGTGCCAGCAAGGGGGCGGGCGAGCAGTACTTC,TRBV6-5,NA,11,TRBJ2-7,TRBD1
CSAPPVGLASYNEQFF,TGCAGCGCTCCTCCGGTAGGACTAGCGAGCTACAATGAGCAGTTCTTC,TRBV29-1,NA,16,TRBJ2-1,TRBD2
CASSSRTGSSYNSPLHF,TGTGCCAGCAGCTCAAGGACAGGGAGCTCCTATAATTCACCCCTCCACTTT,TRBV7-9,NA,17,TRBJ1-6,TRBD1
CASSGQQNQPQHF,TGTGCCAGCAGTGGACAGCAGAATCAGCCCCAGCATTTT,TRBV2,NA,13,TRBJ1-5,NA
CASSPRSNEAFF,TGTGCCAGCAGCCCCCGGTCGAATGAAGCTTTCTTT,TRBV7-9,few,12,TRBJ1-1,NA
CASSFPGLAGRIPYNEQFF,TGTGCCAGCAGTTTCCCTGGACTAGCGGGCCGAATCCCCTACAATGAGCAGTTCTTC,TRBV27,NA,19,TRBJ2-1,TRBD2
CASRPLVASYGYTF,TGTGCCAGCAGACCACTAGTCGCAAGCTATGGCTACACCTTC,TRBV11-2,NA,14,TRBJ1-2,NA
CASSRRVSYEQYF,TGTGCCAGCAGCCGCAGGGTGTCCTACGAGCAGTACTTC,TRBV6-5,once,13,TRBJ2-7,NA
CASSPQDRSNQPQHF,TGTGCCAGCTCACCACAGGACAGAAGCAATCAGCCCCAGCATTTT,TRBV18,once,15,TRBJ1-5,NA
CASSFRTGGEKLFF,TGTGCCAGCAGCTTTAGGACAGGGGGGGAAAAACTGTTTTTT,TRBV7-6,NA,14,TRBJ1-4,TRBD1
CAWSFLEGADTQYF,TGTGCCTGGAGTTTTCTAGAGGGGGCAGATACGCAGTATTTT,TRBV30,NA,14,TRBJ2-3,NA
CASSRTGVYGYTF,TGTGCCAGCAGCCGAACAGGGGTCTATGGCTACACCTTC,TRBV6-5,NA,13,TRBJ1-2,TRBD1
CSAGQGVGYTF,TGCAGCGCCGGACAGGGGGTTGGCTACACCTTC,TRBV29-1,few,11,TRBJ1-2,TRBD1
CSNSGNYGYTF,TGCAGTAACTCAGGGAACTATGGCTACACCTTC,TRBV20-1,NA,11,TRBJ1-2,NA
CASSVDQGSYGYTF,TGTGCCAGCAGCGTAGACCAGGGGAGCTATGGCTACACCTTC,TRBV9,NA,14,TRBJ1-2,NA
CAWLRLSGANVLTF,TGTGCCTGGCTGAGACTCTCTGGGGCCAACGTCCTGACTTTC,TRBV30,few,14,TRBJ2-6,NA
CASRKQGAGNTIYF,TGTGCCAGCAGAAAACAGGGTGCTGGAAACACCATATATTTT,TRBV6-1,NA,14,TRBJ1-3,NA
CASSATGSNQPQHF,TGTGCCAGCAGTGCGACAGGTAGCAATCAGCCCCAGCATTTT,TRBV6-6,NA,14,TRBJ1-5,NA
CASSPRVQGSFHEQYF,TGTGCCAGCTCACCCCGGGTACAGGGCTCTTTCCACGAGCAGTACTTC,TRBV18,NA,16,TRBJ2-7,NA
CASSSDSGAPTGQYF,TGCGCCAGCAGCTCCGATAGCGGGGCGCCAACTGGTCAGTATTTT,TRBV5-1,NA,15,TRBJ2-3,TRBD2
CASSYRGRQKNTEAFF,TGTGCCAGCAGCTACAGGGGCAGACAAAAGAACACTGAAGCTTTCTTT,TRBV6-5,NA,16,TRBJ1-1,TRBD1
CASSLFGTGGPNQPQHF,TGTGCCAGCTCCCTGTTCGGGACAGGGGGCCCTAATCAGCCCCAGCATTTT,TRBV19,few,17,TRBJ1-5,TRBD1
CAISTGGDAIYTEAFF,TGTGCCATCAGTACAGGGGGCGACGCTATCTATACCGAAGCTTTCTTT,TRBV10-3,NA,16,TRBJ1-1,TRBD1
CASSLGGGTGNYEQYF,TGTGCCAGCAGCTTAGGAGGGGGGACAGGAAACTACGAGCAGTACTTC,TRBV13,once,16,TRBJ2-7,TRBD1
CASSRFDRGDDYGYTF,TGTGCCAGCAGCCGGTTCGACAGGGGCGATGACTATGGCTACACCTTC,TRBV5-6,NA,16,TRBJ1-2,TRBD1
CASSIRQAAKPQHF,TGTGCCAGTAGTATTAGGCAGGCCGCAAAGCCCCAGCATTTT,TRBV19,NA,14,TRBJ1-5,NA
CASSLGPGQPQHF,TGCGCCAGCAGCTTGGGTCCGGGTCAGCCCCAGCATTTT,TRBV5-1,once,13,TRBJ1-5,NA
CASSVRQGAPRENTEAFF,TGTGCCAGCAGCGTAAGACAGGGGGCGCCTCGAGAGAACACTGAAGCTTTCTTT,TRBV9,NA,18,TRBJ1-1,TRBD1
CASSEAGGRGRGYGYTF,TGTGCCAGCAGTGAAGCGGGTGGAAGGGGGCGAGGGTATGGCTACACCTTC,TRBV6-1,NA,17,TRBJ1-2,TRBD1
CASSLLAGGPHEQFF,TGCGCCAGCAGTCTATTAGCGGGAGGGCCCCATGAGCAGTTCTTC,TRBV10-1,NA,15,TRBJ2-1,TRBD2
CASDLLAAQYF,TGTGCCAGCGACCTTTTGGCGGCCCAGTACTTC,TRBV6-1,NA,11,TRBJ2-5,NA
CASSSGQPYSNQPQHF,TGTGCCAGCAGCTCGGGACAGCCATATAGCAATCAGCCCCAGCATTTT,TRBV11-2,NA,16,TRBJ1-5,TRBD1
CASSVTSGRGGNEQFF,TGTGCCAGCAGCGTGACCAGCGGGAGAGGGGGCAATGAGCAGTTCTTC,TRBV9,once,16,TRBJ2-1,TRBD2
CASRRTGGVGYTF,TGTGCCAGCAGGCGGACAGGGGGCGTGGGCTACACCTTC,TRBV28,NA,13,TRBJ1-2,TRBD1